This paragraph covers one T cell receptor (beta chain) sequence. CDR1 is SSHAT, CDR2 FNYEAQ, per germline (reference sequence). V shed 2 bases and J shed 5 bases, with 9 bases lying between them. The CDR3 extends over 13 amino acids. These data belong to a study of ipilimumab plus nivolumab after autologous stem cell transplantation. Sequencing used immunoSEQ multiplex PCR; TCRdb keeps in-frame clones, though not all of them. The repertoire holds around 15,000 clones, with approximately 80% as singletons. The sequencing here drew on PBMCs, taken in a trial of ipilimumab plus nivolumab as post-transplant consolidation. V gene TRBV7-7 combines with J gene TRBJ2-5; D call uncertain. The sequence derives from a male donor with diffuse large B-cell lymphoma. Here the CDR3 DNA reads TGTGCCAGCAGCTTATTGCCCCCTGAGACCCAGTACTTC. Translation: CASSLLPPETQYF.